The text below deals with one T cell receptor (beta chain). The data stem from a study of blood T cells in healthy people across ages. Trimming took 4 bases from V and 4 from J, leaving 13 bases between them. The V gene's germline CDR1 is SQVTM and CDR2 ANQGSEA. The length of the CDR3 is 13 residues. Using a J-beta primer mix together with a sample-barcoded 5' primer, a second PCR was run for about 6 to 11 cycles. TCRdb reanalysed the 5' RACE reads using MiXCR and keeps one entry per CDR3 protein. The data contain over a million distinct CDR3 sequences, 40% to 45% of them seen just once; the ten biggest clones take up approximately 17%.

Sequencing was carried out using blood. The TCR originated in a woman aged 60-75 years in good health. The J gene is TRBJ1-1, the V gene TRBV29-1; tentative D call: TRBD1 (6 bases). The CDR3: CSVGPKGGTEAFF. The CDR3 DNA reads as TGCAGCGTTGGACCCAAGGGGGGCACTGAAGCTTTCTTT.